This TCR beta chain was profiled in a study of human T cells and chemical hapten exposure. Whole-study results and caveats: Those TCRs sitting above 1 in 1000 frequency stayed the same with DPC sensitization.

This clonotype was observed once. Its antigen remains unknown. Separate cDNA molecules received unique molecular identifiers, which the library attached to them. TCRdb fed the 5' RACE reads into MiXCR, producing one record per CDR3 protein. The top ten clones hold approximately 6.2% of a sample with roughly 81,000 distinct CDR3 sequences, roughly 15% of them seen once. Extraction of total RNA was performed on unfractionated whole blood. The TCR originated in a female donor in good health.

CDR3 nucleotide sequence: TGTGCCAGCAGTCACAGGGGGAAAGGCTACACCTTC. Encoded protein: CASSHRGKGYTF. This chain joins TRBV12-3 or TRBV12-4 and TRBJ1-2; 8 bases fit TRBD1. Trimming removed 5 bases from V and 8 bases from J; junction bases left unmatched: 4. CDR3 size: 12 residues.